Shown below are 16 T cell receptor beta chains from a single sample sequenced in a study of shared clonotypes between healthy human individuals. This table comes from immunoSEQ multiplex PCR, and its TCRdb copy is limited to in-frame clones, with some not included. The sample yields roughly 2,500,000 clones, 80% to 95% seen once. Sequencing was carried out using naive CD4+ T cells from PBMCs. Documented subset: CD45RA+ positively selected. These TCRs come from a man aged 18 to 35 in good health. Some clones in this sample may be carry-over from other donors' samples.

This chain uses TRBV28 with TRBJ1-1; 7 bases align to TRBD1. This CDR3 has 14 residues. V lost 6 bases and J lost 2; bases outside the gene matches: 6. Germline CDR1 and CDR2: MDHEN and SYDVKM. The CDR3 is CASRTGFSNTEAFF. In nucleotides, the CDR3 is TGTGCCAGCAGGACAGGGTTCAGTAACACTGAAGCTTTCTTT.

This clone was observed once. The chain couples TRBV9 to TRBJ2-2; 10 nucleotides match TRBD1. J gave up 6 bases and V 5 bases, and 7 bases lay outside the gene matches. The CDR3 contains 15 residues. Per the germline V gene, CDR1 is SGDLS and CDR2 is YYNGEE. Here the CDR3 reads CASSAGTGDPGELFF. CDR3 in DNA: TGTGCCAGCAGTGCCGGGACAGGGGACCCCGGGGAGCTGTTTTTT.

This clone occurred once. The gene calls are TRBV7-9 and TRBJ1-1; a weak D match, TRBD1 (6 bases). This CDR3 spans 14 amino acids. Germline assignment: CDR1 SEHNR and CDR2 FQNEAQ (reference sequence). V was pared by 4 bases and J by 3 bases, with 12 bases between. The CDR3 loop reads CASSWGGGDTEAFF. DNA of the CDR3: TGTGCCAGCAGCTGGGGAGGGGGTGACACTGAAGCTTTCTTT.

The rearrangement uses TRBV10-3 and TRBJ2-1; 12 bases align to TRBD2. V lost 6 bases, J lost 7 bases, and 7 bases stayed unmatched. Looked up from germline, CDR1 is ENHRY and CDR2 is SYGVKD. This CDR3 is built from 15 residues. The CDR3 DNA reads as TGTGCCATCAGGGAGCCCGGGACTAGCGGGAATGAGCAGTTCTTC. Amino acids: CAIREPGTSGNEQFF.

The chain combines TRBV5-1 with TRBJ2-7; D call uncertain. V was clipped by 1 base and J by 5 bases, with 10 bases between them. This CDR3 is 13 amino acids long. Germline V gene sequence: CDR1 SGHRS, CDR2 YFSETQ. The CDR3 sequence is CASSLSGRNEQYF. Written as DNA, the CDR3 is TGCGCCAGCAGCTTGTCAGGAAGGAACGAGCAGTACTTC.

V and J are TRBV6-5 and TRBJ2-5; the D is unclear. The germline V gene has CDR1 MNHEY and CDR2 SVGAGI. Trimming removed 6 bases at V and 4 bases at J, with 9 bases between. This CDR3 comprises 12 residues. The CDR3 nucleotides are TGTGCCAGCAGCCAAGTCCCAGAGACCCAGTACTTC. Translated, it gives CASSQVPETQYF.

The genes are TRBV5-1 and TRBJ1-2; no reliable D call. The germline V gene encodes CDR1 SGHRS and CDR2 YFSETQ. Deletions cut 8 bases from V and 0 bases from J, with 8 bases between. This CDR3 region has 12 residues. As DNA, the CDR3 is TGCGCCAGTAGAGAGGCTAACTATGGCTACACCTTC. Its protein is CASREANYGYTF.

The chain carries TRBV28 and TRBJ2-7; TRBD1 is a possible D gene (5 bases). This CDR3 spans 15 amino acids. Germline loops: CDR1 MDHEN, CDR2 SYDVKM. Trimming left V 5 bases short and J 2 bases short, with 16 bases between. CDR3: CASSGARVRAYEQYF. In nucleotides, the CDR3 is TGTGCCAGCAGTGGGGCCCGGGTAAGGGCCTACGAGCAGTACTTC.

Comments on this clone: Additional DNA sequences in this sample encode the identical CDR3. The CDR3 nucleotides read TGTGCCAGCAGCTTGGCGGGAGTGGGAGAGACCCAGTACTTC. Protein product: CASSLAGVGETQYF. The V call is TRBV5-6, the J call TRBJ2-5, with D tentatively TRBD2 (6 bases). The CDR3 runs to 14 residues. Germline CDR1 SGHDT, CDR2 YYEEEE. Trimming cost V 0 bases and J 4 bases, with 10 bases left between them. Filled out from reference TRBV5-6 and TRBJ2-5, the complete variable domain reads DAGVTQSPTHLIKTRGQQVTLRCSPKSGHDTVSWYQQALGQGPQFIFQYYEEEERQRGNFPDRFSGHQFPNYSSELNVNALLLGDSALYLCASSLAGVGETQYFGPGTRLLVL.

The DNA for the CDR3 is TGTGCCAGCAGCGTCCGACAGGACCAAGAGACCCAGTACTTC. Its translation: CASSVRQDQETQYF. The chain combines TRBV9 with TRBJ2-5, with D maybe TRBD1 (6 bases). The CDR3 is 14 amino acids. V was trimmed by 2 bases and J by 0 bases, leaving 8 bases between them. Per germline, CDR1 SGDLS and CDR2 YYNGEE.

V is TRBV5-5 and J is TRBJ1-4; a weak D match, TRBD1 (5 bases). This CDR3 is 14 amino acids long. V was shortened by 8 bases and J by 0 bases, with 11 bases between the two germline ends. Looked up from germline, CDR1 is SGHKS and CDR2 is YYEKEE (reference sequence). CDR3 sequence: CASRVGATNEKLFF. CDR3 coding DNA: TGTGCCAGTCGCGTGGGGGCAACTAATGAAAAACTGTTTTTT.

The chain recombines TRBV5-1 with TRBJ2-1; D might be TRBD2 (6 bases). CDR1 is SGHRS, CDR2 YFSETQ, per germline. There are 16 residues in the CDR3. Trimming shortened V by 0 bases and J by 0 bases, and 10 bases separated the two germline ends. The CDR3 sequence: CASSLVGSLSYNEQFF. CDR3 coding DNA: TGCGCCAGCAGCTTGGTCGGGAGCCTCTCCTACAATGAGCAGTTCTTC.

The V call is TRBV5-1, the J call TRBJ2-1; no clear D gene. The germline CDR1 and CDR2 sequences are SGHRS and YFSETQ. Trimming took off 0 bases at V and 6 bases at J, with 10 bases between the two ends. The CDR3 runs to 14 residues. The CDR3 bases are TGCGCCAGCAGCTTGGCCCCAGGTGGCAATGAGCAGTTCTTC. Amino acids: CASSLAPGGNEQFF.

This clone was seen a few times. This specimen includes other DNA sequences encoding the same CDR3. The rearrangement links TRBV28 to TRBJ2-5; 8 bases match TRBD1. J lost 1 base, V lost 5 bases, and 3 bases had no gene match. CDR1 and CDR2 from the germline V gene are MDHEN and SYDVKM. This CDR3 has 14 amino acids. The CDR3 DNA follows: TGTGCCAGCAGTCCCGACAGGGGCCAAGAGACCCAGTACTTC. It translates to CASSPDRGQETQYF.

The chain couples TRBV9 to TRBJ2-7; D not certain. This CDR3 comprises 15 residues. The V and J ends lost 0 bases and 0 bases respectively, with 10 bases between them. Germline V gives CDR1 SGDLS, CDR2 YYNGEE. The CDR3 DNA is TGTGCCAGCAGCGTAGCAACCGGGTTCTCCTACGAGCAGTACTTC. Translation: CASSVATGFSYEQYF.

Only a few counts were recorded for this clone. The chain combines TRBV10-3 with TRBJ1-2, with no clear D. Trimming shortened V by 9 bases and J by 4 bases, and 21 bases separated the two germline ends. This CDR3 region has 15 residues. The V gene's germline CDR1 is ENHRY and CDR2 SYGVKD. The CDR3 loop is CAISPRVELRYGYTF. In nucleotides, the CDR3 is TGTGCCATTTCCCCCCGCGTGGAGCTTCGCTATGGCTACACCTTC.